The subject of this entry is one T cell receptor beta chain. The CDR3 is 17 residues long. CDR1 and CDR2 from the germline V gene are MNHEY and SMNVEV (reference sequence). The V and J ends lost 4 bases and 0 bases respectively, with 15 bases between them. This entry is derived from a study of blood T cell repertoires in COVID-19. Profiled with immunoSEQ multiplex PCR; TCRdb holds only in-frame clones, not every one. Altogether about 150,000 clones are present, roughly 89% being singletons, with the ten largest covering 0.55%. The chain uses TRBV27 and TRBJ2-2, with D perhaps matching TRBD1 (5 bases). Specimen: peripheral blood. This clonotype was obtained from a middle-aged man with acute or convalescent COVID-19. The CDR3 region has the DNA TGTGCCAGCAGTTGGAGAGCAGGGCTATCGAACACCGGGGAGCTGTTTTTT. This encodes CASSWRAGLSNTGELFF.